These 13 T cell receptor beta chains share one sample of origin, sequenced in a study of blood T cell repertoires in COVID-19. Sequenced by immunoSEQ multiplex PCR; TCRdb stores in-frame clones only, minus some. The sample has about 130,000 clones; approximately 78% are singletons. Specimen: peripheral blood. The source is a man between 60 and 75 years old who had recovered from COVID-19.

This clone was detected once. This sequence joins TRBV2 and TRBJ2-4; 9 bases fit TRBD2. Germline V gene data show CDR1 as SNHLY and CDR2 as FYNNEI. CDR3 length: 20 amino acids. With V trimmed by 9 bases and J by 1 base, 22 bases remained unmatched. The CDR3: CASRQHYLSVAGDAKNIQYF. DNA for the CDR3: TGTGCCAGTAGACAGCACTACCTGAGTGTAGCGGGAGACGCCAAAAACATTCAGTACTTC.

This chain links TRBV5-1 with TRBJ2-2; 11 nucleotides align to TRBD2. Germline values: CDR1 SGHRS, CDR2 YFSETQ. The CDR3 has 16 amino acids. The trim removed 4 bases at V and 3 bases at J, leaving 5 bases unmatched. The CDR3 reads CASSVSGRAYTGELFF. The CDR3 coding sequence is TGCGCCAGCAGCGTTAGCGGGAGGGCCTACACCGGGGAGCTGTTTTTT. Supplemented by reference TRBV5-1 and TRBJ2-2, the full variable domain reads KAGVTQTPRYLIKTRGQQVTLSCSPISGHRSVSWYQQTPGQGLQFLFEYFSETQRNKGNFPGRFSGRQFSNSRSEMNVSTLELGDSALYLCASSVSGRAYTGELFFGEGSRLTVL.

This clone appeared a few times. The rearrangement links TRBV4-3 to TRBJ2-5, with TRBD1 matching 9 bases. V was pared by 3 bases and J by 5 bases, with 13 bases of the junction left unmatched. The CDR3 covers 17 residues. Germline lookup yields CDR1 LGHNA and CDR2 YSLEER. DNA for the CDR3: TGCGCCAGCAGCCATCTCCCCCAACAGGGGGCGCATGAGACCCAGTACTTC. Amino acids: CASSHLPQQGAHETQYF.

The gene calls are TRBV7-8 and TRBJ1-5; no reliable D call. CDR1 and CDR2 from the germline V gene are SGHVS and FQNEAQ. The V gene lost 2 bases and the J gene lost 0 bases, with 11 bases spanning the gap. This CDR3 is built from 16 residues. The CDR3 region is CASSLRTDSSNQPQHF. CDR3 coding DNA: TGTGCCAGCAGCTTAAGAACTGATTCTAGCAATCAGCCCCAGCATTTT.

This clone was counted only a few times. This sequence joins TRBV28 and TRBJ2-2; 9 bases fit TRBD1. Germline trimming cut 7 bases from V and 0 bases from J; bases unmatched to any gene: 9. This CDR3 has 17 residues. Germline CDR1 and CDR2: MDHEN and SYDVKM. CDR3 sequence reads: CASKGQGQGSNTGELFF. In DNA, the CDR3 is TGTGCCAGCAAGGGGCAGGGACAGGGTTCGAACACCGGGGAGCTGTTTTTT.

The CDR3 DNA is TGTGCCAGTAGTAGGGCAGGGGTGGACACCGGGGAGCTGTTTTTT. Residues: CASSRAGVDTGELFF. This chain links TRBV19 with TRBJ2-2; perhaps TRBD1 as D (6 bases). The V gene lost 4 bases and the J gene lost 3 bases, with 12 bases spanning the gap. The CDR3 is 15 amino acids. The germline gives CDR1 LNHDA, CDR2 SQIVND (reference sequence).

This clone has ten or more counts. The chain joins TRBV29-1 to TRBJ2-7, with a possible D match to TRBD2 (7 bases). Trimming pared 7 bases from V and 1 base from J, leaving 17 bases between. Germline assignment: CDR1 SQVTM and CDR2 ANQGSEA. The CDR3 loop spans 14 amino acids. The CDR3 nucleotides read TGCAGCGCCACGCCGGGGGGCGGTTCCTACGAGCAGTACTTC. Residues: CSATPGGGSYEQYF.

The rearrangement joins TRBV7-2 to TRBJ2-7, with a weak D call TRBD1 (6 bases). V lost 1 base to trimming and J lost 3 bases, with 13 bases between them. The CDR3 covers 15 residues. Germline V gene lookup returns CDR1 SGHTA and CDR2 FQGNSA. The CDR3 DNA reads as TGTGCCAGCAGCTTAGAAGGGACAAGAGGCTACGAGCAGTACTTC. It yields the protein CASSLEGTRGYEQYF. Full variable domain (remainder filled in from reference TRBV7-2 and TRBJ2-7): GAGVSQSPSNKVTEKGKDVELRCDPISGHTALYWYRQSLGQGLEFLIYFQGNSAPDKSGLPSDRFSAERTGGSVSTLTIQRTQQEDSAVYLCASSLEGTRGYEQYFGPGTRLTVT.

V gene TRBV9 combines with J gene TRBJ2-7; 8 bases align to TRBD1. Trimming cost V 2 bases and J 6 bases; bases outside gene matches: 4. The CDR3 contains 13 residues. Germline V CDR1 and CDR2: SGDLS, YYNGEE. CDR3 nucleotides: TGTGCCAGCAGCGTGACAGGGGCGGGCGAGCAGTACTTC. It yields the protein CASSVTGAGEQYF.

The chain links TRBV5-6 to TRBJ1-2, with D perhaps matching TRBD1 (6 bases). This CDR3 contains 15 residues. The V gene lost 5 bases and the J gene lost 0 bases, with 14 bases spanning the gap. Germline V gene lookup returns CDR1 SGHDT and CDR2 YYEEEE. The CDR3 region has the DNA TGTGCCAGCAGTCCCCTTGGACAGACTAACTATGGCTACACCTTC. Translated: CASSPLGQTNYGYTF.

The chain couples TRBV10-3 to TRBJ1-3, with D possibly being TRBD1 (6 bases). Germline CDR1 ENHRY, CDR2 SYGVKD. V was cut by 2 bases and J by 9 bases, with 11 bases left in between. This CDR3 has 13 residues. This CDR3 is CAISENPTGTIYF. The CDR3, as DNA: TGTGCCATCAGTGAGAACCCGACAGGCACCATATATTTT.

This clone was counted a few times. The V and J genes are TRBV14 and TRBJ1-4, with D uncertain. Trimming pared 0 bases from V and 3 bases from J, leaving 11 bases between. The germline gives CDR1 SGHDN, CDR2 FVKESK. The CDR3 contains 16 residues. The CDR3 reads CASSQDGRFSNEKLFF. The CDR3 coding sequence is TGTGCCAGCAGCCAAGATGGGAGGTTCTCTAATGAAAAACTGTTTTTT. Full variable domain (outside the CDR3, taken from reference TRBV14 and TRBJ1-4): EAGVTQFPSHSVIEKGQTVTLRCDPISGHDNLYWYRRVMGKEIKFLLHFVKESKQDESGMPNNRFLAERTGGTYSTLKVQPAELEDSGVYFCASSQDGRFSNEKLFFGSGTQLSVL.

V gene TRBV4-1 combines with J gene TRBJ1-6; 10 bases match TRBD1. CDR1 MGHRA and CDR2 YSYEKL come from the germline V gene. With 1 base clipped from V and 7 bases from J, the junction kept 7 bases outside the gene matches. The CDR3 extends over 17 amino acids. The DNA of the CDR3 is TGCGCCAGCAGCCAAGCGCGGACAGGGGGAACGAATTCACCCCTCCACTTT. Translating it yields CASSQARTGGTNSPLHF.